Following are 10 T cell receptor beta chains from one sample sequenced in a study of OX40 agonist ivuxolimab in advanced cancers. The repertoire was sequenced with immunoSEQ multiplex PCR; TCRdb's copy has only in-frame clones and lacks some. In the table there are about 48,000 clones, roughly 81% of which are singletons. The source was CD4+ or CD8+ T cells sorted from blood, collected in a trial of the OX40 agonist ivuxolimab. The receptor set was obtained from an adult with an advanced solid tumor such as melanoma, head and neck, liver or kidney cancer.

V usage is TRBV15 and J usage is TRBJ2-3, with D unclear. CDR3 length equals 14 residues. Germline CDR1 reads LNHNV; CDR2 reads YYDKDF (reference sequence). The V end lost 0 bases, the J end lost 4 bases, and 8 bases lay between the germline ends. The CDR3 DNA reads TGTGCCACCAGCAGAGATCCCCTGTCAGATACGCAGTATTTT. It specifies CATSRDPLSDTQYF.

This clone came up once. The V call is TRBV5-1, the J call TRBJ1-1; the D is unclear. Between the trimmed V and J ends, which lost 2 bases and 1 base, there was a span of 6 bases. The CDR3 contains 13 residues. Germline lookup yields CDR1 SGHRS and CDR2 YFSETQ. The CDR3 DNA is TGCGCCAGCAGCTTCGAGCCGAACACTGAAGCTTTCTTT. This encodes CASSFEPNTEAFF.

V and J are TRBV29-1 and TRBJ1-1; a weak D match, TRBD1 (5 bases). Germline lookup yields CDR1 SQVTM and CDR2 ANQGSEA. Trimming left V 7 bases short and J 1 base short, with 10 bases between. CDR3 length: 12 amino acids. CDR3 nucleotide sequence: TGCAGCGCCGGACACTGGAACACTGAAGCTTTCTTT. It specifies CSAGHWNTEAFF.

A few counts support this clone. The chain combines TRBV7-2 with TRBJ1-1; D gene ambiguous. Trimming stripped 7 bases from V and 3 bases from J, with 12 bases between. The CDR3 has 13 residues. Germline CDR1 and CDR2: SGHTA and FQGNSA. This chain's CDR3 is CASTFSEYTEAFF. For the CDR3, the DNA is TGTGCCAGCACCTTTTCGGAGTACACTGAAGCTTTCTTT.

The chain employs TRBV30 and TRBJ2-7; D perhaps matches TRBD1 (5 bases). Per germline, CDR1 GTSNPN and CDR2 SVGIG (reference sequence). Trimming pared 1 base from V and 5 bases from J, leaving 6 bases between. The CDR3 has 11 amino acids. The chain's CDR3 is CAWSDRNEQYF. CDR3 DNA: TGTGCCTGGAGTGACAGGAACGAGCAGTACTTC.

Here the CDR3 DNA reads TGTGCCAGCAGCTCTGTACAGGGTGAAGCTTTCTTT. Encoded protein: CASSSVQGEAFF. V usage is TRBV6-5 and J usage is TRBJ1-1, with D possibly being TRBD1 (6 bases). The V end lost 6 bases, the J end lost 7 bases, and 12 bases lay between the germline ends. Germline V CDR1 and CDR2: MNHEY, SVGAGI. CDR3 length equals 12 residues.

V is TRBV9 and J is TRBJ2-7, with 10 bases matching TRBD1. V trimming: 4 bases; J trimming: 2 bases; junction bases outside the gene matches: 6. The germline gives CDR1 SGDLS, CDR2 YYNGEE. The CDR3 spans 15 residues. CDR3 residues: CASSSTGQGPYEQYF. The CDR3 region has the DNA TGTGCCAGCAGCTCCACGGGACAGGGGCCCTACGAGCAGTACTTC.

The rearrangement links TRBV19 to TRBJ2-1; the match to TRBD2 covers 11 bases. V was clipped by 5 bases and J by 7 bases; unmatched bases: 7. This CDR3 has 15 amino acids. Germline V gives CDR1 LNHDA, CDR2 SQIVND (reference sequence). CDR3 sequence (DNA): TGTGCCAGTAGTCTAACTAGCGGGAGAGGGAATGAGCAGTTCTTC. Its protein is CASSLTSGRGNEQFF. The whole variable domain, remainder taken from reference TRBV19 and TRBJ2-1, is DGGITQSPKYLFRKEGQNVTLSCEQNLNHDAMYWYRQDPGQGLRLIYYSQIVNDFQKGDIAEGYSVSREKKESFPLTVTSAQKNPTAFYLCASSLTSGRGNEQFFGPGTRLTVL.

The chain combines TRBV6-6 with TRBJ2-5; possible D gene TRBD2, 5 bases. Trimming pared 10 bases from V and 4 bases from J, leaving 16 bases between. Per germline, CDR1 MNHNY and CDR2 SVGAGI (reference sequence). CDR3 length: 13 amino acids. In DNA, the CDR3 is TGTGCCATCGGAGGAACCTTCAGAGAGACCCAGTACTTC. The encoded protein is CAIGGTFRETQYF.

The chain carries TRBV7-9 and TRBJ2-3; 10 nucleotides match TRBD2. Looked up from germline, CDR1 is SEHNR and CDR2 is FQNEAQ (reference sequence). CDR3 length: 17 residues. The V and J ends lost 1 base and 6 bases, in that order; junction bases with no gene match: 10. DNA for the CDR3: TGTGCCAGCAGCTTAGGGACTAGCGGAGCAAGAGGGGATACGCAGTATTTT. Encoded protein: CASSLGTSGARGDTQYF. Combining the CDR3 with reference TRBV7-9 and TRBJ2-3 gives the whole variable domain DTGVSQNPRHKITKRGQNVTFRCDPISEHNRLYWYRQTLGQGPEFLTYFQNEAQLEKSRLLSDRFSAERPKGSFSTLEIQRTEQGDSAMYLCASSLGTSGARGDTQYFGPGTRLTVL.